This T cell receptor (beta chain) was identified in a study of blood T cell repertoires in COVID-19. Study summary: Donors in Cohort 3 who had recovered were those with two negative PCRs, healthcare professional clearance, or resolution of their symptoms.

Those enrolled, adults aged roughly 18 to 95 years, came from fewer than 25 US areas. In the source study's methods: The assay estimated nucleated cells by amplifying reference gene primers. Using immunoSEQ multiplex PCR, the repertoire was profiled, and TCRdb retains in-frame clones only, with some absent. V, J and clone size are those of that table, while D and trimming were read from the DNA. The sample carries approximately 150,000 clones, over 70% recorded once. Trimming took off 6 bases at V and 1 base at J, with 25 bases between the two ends. Looked up from germline, CDR1 is MNHEY and CDR2 is SMNVEV (reference sequence). The CDR3 has 19 residues. This clone was seen a handful of times.

The sequencing sample was made of PBMCs or T cells enriched from blood (not recorded which). The gene calls are TRBV27 and TRBJ1-3; the D gene is possibly TRBD1 (6 bases). This TCR was recovered from a man aged 50-59 years in a cohort exposed to, infected with or recovered from COVID-19 (not recorded which). In nucleotides, the CDR3 is TGTGCCAGCAGCCTCGCGACGCCAGGCGAAGGGGGTTCTGGAAACACCATATATTTT. It codes for CASSLATPGEGGSGNTIYF.